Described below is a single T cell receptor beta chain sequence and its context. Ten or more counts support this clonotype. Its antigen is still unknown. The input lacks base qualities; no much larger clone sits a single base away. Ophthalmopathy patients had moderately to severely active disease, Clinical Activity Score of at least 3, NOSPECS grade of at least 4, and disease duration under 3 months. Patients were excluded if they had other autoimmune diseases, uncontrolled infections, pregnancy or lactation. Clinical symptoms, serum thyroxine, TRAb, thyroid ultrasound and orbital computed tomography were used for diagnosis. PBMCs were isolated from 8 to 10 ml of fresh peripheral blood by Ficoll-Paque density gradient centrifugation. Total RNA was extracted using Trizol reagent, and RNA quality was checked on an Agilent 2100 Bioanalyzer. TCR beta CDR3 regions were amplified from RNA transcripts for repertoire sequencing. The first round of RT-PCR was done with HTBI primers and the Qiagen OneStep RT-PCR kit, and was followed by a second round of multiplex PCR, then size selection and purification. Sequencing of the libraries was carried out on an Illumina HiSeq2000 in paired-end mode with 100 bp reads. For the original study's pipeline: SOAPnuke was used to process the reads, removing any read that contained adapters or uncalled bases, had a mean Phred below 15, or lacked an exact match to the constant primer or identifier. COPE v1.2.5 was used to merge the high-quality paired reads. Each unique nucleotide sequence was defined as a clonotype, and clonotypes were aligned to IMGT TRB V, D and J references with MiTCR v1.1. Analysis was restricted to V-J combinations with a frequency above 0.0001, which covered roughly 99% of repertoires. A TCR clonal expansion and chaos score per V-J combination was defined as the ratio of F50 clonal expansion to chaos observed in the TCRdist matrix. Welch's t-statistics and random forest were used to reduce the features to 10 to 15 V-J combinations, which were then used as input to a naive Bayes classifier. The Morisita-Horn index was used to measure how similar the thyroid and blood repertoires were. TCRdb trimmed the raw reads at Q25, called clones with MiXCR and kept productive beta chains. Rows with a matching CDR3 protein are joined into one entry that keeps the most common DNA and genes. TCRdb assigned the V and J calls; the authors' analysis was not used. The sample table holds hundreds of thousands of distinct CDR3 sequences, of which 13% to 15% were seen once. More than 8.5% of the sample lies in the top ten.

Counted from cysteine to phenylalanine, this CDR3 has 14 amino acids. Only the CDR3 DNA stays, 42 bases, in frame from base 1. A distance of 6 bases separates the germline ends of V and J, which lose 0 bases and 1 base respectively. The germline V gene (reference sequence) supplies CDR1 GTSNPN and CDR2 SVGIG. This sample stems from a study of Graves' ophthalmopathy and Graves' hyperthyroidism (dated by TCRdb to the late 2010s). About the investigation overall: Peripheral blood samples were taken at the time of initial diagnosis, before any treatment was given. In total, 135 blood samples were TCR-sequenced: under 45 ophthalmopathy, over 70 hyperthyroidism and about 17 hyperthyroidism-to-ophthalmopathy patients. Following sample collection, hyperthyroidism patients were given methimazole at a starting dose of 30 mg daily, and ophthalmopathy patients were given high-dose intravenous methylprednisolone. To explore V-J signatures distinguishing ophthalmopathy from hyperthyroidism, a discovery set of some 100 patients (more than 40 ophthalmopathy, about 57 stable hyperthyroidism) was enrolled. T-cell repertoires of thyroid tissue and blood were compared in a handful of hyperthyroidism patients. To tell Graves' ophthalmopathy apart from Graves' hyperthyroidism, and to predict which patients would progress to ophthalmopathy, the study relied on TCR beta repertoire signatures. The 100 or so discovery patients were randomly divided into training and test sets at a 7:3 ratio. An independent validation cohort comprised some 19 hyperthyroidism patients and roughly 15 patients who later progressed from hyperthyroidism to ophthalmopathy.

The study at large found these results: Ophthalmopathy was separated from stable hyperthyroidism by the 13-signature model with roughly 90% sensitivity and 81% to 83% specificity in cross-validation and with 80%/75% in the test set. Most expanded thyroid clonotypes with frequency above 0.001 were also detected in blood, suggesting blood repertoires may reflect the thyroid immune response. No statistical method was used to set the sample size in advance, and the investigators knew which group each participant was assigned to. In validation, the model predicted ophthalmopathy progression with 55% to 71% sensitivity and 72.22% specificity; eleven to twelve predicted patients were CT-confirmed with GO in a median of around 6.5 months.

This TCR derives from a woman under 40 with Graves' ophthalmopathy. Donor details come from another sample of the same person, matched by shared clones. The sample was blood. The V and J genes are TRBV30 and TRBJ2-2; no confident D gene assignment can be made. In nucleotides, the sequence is TGTGCCTGGAGTGTACGGCTGAACACCGGGGAGCTGTTTTTT. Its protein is CAWSVRLNTGELFF.